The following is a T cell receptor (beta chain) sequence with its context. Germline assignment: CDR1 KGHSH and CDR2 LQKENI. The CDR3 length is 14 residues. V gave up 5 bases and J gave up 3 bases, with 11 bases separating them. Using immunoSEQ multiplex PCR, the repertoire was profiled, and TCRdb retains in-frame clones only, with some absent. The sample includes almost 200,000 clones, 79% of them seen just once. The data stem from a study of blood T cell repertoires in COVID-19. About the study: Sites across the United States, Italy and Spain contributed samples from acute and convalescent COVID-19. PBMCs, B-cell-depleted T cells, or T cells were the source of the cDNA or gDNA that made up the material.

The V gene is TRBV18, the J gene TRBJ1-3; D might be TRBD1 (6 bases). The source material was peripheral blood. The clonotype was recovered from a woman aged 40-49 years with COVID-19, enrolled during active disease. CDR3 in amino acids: CASSSQGDGNTIYF. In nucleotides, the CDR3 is TGTGCCAGCTCATCACAGGGAGATGGAAACACCATATATTTT. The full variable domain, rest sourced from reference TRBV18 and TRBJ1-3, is NAGVMQNPRHLVRRRGQEARLRCSPMKGHSHVYWYRQLPEEGLKFMVYLQKENIIDESGMPKERFSAEFPKEGPSILRIQQVVRGDSAAYFCASSSQGDGNTIYFGEGSWLTVV.